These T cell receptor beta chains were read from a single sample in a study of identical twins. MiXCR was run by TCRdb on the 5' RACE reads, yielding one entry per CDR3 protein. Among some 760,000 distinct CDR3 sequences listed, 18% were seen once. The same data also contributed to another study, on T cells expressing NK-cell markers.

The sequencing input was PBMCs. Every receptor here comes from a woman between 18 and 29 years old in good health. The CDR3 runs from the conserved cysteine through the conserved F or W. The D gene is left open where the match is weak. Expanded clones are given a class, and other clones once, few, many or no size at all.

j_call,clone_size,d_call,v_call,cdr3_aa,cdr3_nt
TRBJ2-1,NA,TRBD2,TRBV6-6,CASKATSYEQFF,TGTGCCAGCAAAGCGACTAGCTATGAGCAGTTCTTC
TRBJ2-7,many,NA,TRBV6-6,CASNGGSYEQYF,TGTGCCAGCAATGGAGGTTCCTACGAGCAGTACTTC
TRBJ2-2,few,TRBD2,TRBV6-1,CASRTTSGAGELFF,TGTGCCAGCAGGACGACTAGCGGGGCCGGGGAGCTGTTTTTT
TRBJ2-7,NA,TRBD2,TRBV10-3,CAISEALAGGPSYEQYF,TGTGCCATCAGTGAGGCCCTAGCGGGAGGGCCCTCCTACGAGCAGTACTTC
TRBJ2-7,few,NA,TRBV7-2,CASSFSWTKSYEQYF,TGTGCCAGCAGCTTCTCCTGGACTAAGTCCTACGAGCAGTACTTC
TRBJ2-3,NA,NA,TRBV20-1,CSASKEFTDTQYF,TGCAGTGCTAGTAAGGAGTTCACAGATACGCAGTATTTT
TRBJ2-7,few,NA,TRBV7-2,CASSLYSGYEQYF,TGTGCCAGCAGCTTATATTCGGGCTACGAGCAGTACTTC
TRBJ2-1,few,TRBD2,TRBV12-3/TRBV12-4,CASRTLADNEQFF,TGTGCCAGCAGGACACTAGCGGACAATGAGCAGTTCTTC
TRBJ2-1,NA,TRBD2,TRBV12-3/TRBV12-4,CASTSTRDYEQFF,TGTGCCAGCACCAGCACCCGGGACTACGAGCAGTTCTTC
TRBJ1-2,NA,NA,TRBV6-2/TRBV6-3,CASSYEFVYGYTF,TGTGCCAGCAGTTACGAATTCGTCTATGGCTACACCTTC
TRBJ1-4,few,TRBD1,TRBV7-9,CASSLSRGTGGNEKLFF,TGTGCCAGCAGCTTGTCTCGCGGGACAGGGGGAAATGAAAAACTGTTTTTT
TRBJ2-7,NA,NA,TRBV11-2,CASSFRHLYEQYF,TGTGCCAGCAGCTTTAGGCACCTCTACGAGCAGTACTTC
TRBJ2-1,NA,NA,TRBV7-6,CASSREVSTEQFF,TGTGCCAGCAGCCGTGAGGTTTCAACAGAGCAGTTCTTC
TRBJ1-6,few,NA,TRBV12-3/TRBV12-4,CASSVTGLTSPLHF,TGTGCCAGCAGCGTAACAGGGCTCACTTCACCCCTCCACTTT
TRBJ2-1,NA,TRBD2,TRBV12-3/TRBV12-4,CASSYITSDNEQFF,TGTGCCAGCAGTTATATTACTAGCGATAATGAGCAGTTCTTC
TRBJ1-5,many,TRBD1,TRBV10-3,CAIRGDSYQPQHF,TGTGCCATCAGGGGGGACAGCTATCAGCCCCAGCATTTT
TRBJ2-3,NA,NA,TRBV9,CASGSSADTQYF,TGTGCCAGCGGTTCTAGCGCAGATACGCAGTATTTT
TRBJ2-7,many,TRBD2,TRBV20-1,CSASGRAIYEQYF,TGCAGTGCTAGCGGGAGGGCGATCTACGAGCAGTACTTC
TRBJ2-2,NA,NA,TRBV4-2,CASSREGGALNTGELFF,TGTGCCAGCAGCCGCGAGGGGGGGGCGCTGAACACCGGGGAGCTGTTTTTT
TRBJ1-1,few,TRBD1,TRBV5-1,CASGRVGGRGAFF,TGCGCCAGCGGTCGGGTAGGGGGCCGGGGAGCTTTCTTT
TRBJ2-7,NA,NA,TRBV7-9,CASSLAAESYEQYF,TGTGCCAGCAGCTTAGCGGCGGAGTCCTACGAGCAGTACTTC
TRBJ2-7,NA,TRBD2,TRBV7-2,CASNLAGVDEQYF,TGTGCCTCCAATCTAGCGGGGGTGGACGAGCAGTACTTC
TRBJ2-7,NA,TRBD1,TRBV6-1,CASRLGQGAREQYF,TGTGCCAGCAGGCTCGGACAGGGGGCGCGTGAGCAGTACTTC
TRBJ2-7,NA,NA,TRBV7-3,CASSLKEGYEQYF,TGTGCCAGCAGCTTAAAGGAGGGGTACGAGCAGTACTTC
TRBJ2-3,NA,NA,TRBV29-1,CSVGRVVSTDTQYF,TGCAGCGTTGGGCGGGTCGTTAGCACAGATACGCAGTATTTT
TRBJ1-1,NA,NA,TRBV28,CASSFEGSTFF,TGTGCCAGCAGTTTTGAGGGATCAACTTTCTTT
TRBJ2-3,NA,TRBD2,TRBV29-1,CSVRDYTDTQYF,TGCAGCGTGAGGGACTACACAGATACGCAGTATTTT
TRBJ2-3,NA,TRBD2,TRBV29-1,CSARRGGGRTDTQYF,TGCAGCGCTCGGCGGGGGGGAGGGAGGACAGATACGCAGTATTTT
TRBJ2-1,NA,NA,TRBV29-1,CSVGGWSYNEQFF,TGCAGCGTTGGGGGTTGGTCCTACAATGAGCAGTTCTTC
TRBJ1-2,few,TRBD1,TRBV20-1,CSAHDRVDGYTF,TGCAGTGCTCACGACAGGGTAGATGGCTACACCTTC
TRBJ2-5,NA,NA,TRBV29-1,CSVASSLLQETQYF,TGCAGCGTTGCGAGCTCATTACTCCAAGAGACCCAGTACTTC
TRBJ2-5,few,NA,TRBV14,CASSQPGDETQYF,TGTGCCAGCAGCCAGCCCGGGGATGAGACCCAGTACTTC
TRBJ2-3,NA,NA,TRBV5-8,CASSLRQTTDTQYF,TGTGCCAGCAGCTTGAGGCAGACGACAGATACGCAGTATTTT
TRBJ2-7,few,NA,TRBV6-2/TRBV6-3,CASSYSTNEQYF,TGTGCCAGCAGTTACTCGACAAACGAGCAGTACTTC
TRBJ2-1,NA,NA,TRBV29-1,CSVEGNRNEQFF,TGCAGCGTTGAAGGTAACCGCAATGAGCAGTTCTTC
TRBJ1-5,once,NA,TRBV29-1,CSVLLHNQPQHF,TGCAGCGTTCTGTTGCACAATCAGCCCCAGCATTTT
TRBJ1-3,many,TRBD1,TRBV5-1,CASSSGQGGNTIYF,TGCGCCAGCAGCTCGGGACAGGGTGGAAACACCATATATTTT
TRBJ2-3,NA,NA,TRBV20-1,CSARIQADTQYF,TGCAGTGCTCGGATACAGGCAGATACGCAGTATTTT
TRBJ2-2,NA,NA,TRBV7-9,CASSLGNFRPGELFF,TGTGCCAGCAGTTTGGGAAACTTCAGGCCCGGGGAGCTGTTTTTT
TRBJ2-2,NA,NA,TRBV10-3,CAISDKGAGELFF,TGTGCCATCAGTGATAAGGGGGCCGGGGAGCTGTTTTTT
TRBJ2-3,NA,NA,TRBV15,CATSRDARTDTQYF,TGTGCCACCAGCAGAGACGCCCGCACAGATACGCAGTATTTT
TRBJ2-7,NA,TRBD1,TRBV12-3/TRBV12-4,CASSPGQGFDEQYF,TGTGCCAGCAGCCCCGGACAGGGGTTTGACGAGCAGTACTTC
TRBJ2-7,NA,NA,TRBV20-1,CSARDYEGGEQYF,TGCAGTGCTAGAGATTACGAGGGCGGCGAGCAGTACTTC
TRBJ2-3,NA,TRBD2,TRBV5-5,CASGLTSADTQYF,TGTGCCAGCGGGCTAACTAGCGCAGATACGCAGTATTTT
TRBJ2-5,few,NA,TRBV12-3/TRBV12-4,CASSFRALKETQYF,TGTGCCAGCAGTTTCCGGGCCCTCAAAGAGACCCAGTACTTC
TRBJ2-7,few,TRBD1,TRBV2,CASSEWDSVSYEQYF,TGTGCCAGCAGTGAGTGGGACAGCGTTTCCTACGAGCAGTACTTC
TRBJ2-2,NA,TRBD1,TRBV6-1,CASSEVTTGTNTGELFF,TGTGCCAGCAGTGAAGTGACGACAGGGACCAACACCGGGGAGCTGTTTTTT
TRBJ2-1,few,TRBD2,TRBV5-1,CASSLEGLAGRNEQFF,TGCGCCAGCAGCTTGGAGGGACTAGCGGGCCGCAATGAGCAGTTCTTC
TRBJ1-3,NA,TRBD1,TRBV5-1,CASSLTGMGNTIYF,TGCGCCAGCAGCCTGACAGGGATGGGAAACACCATATATTTT
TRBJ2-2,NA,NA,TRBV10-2,CASSNTLGTGELFF,TGCGCCAGCAGTAACACCCTAGGGACCGGGGAGCTGTTTTTT
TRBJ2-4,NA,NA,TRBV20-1,CSAQTDRKAKNIQYF,TGCAGTGCCCAGACAGATCGCAAAGCCAAAAACATTCAGTACTTC
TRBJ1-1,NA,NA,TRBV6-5,CASSYSGFDTEAFF,TGTGCCAGCAGTTACTCGGGGTTCGACACTGAAGCTTTCTTT
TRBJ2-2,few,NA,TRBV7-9,CASSSTERAITGELFF,TGTGCCAGCAGCTCAACCGAGCGGGCAATCACCGGGGAGCTGTTTTTT
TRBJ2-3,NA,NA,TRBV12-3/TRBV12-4,CASSFRGSSDTQYF,TGTGCCAGCAGTTTTAGAGGGTCCTCCGATACGCAGTATTTT
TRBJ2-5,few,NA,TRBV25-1,CASIGLETQYF,TGTGCCAGCATCGGGTTGGAGACCCAGTACTTC
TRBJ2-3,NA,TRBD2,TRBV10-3,CAIRTTSADTQYF,TGTGCCATCAGGACCACTAGCGCAGATACGCAGTATTTT
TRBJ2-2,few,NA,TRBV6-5,CASSYLRGPNTGELFF,TGTGCCAGCAGTTACTTGAGGGGCCCGAACACCGGGGAGCTGTTTTTT
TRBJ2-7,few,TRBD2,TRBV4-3,CASSQDLTSGSHSYEQYF,TGCGCCAGCAGCCAAGATCTGACTAGCGGAAGTCACTCCTACGAGCAGTACTTC